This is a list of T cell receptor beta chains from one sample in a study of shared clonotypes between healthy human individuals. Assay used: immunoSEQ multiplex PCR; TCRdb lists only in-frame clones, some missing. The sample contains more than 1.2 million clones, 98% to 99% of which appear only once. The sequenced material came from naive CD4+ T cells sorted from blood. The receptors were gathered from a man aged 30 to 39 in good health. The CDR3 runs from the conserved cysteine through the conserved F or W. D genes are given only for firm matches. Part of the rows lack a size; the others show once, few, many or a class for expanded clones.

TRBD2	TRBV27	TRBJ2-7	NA	TGTGCCAGCAGTCGGACTAGCGCAGCCTACGAGCAGTACTTC	CASSRTSAAYEQYF
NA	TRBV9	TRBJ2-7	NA	TGTGCCAGCAGCGACACTCCATTAGCGGATAAGCAGTACTTC	CASSDTPLADKQYF
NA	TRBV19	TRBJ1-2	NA	TGTGCCAGTACAGAACGGTGGGGCTACACCTTC	CASTERWGYTF
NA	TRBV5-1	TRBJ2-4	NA	TGCGCCAGCAGCCCCGGTCATGGGAAAAACATTCAGTACTTC	CASSPGHGKNIQYF
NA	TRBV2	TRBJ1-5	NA	TGTGCCAGCGGGAGACACAATCAGCCCCAGCATTTT	CASGRHNQPQHF
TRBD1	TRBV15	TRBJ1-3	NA	TGTGCCACCAGTCTAGGGGGCAACACCATATATTTT	CATSLGGNTIYF
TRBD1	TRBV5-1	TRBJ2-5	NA	TGCGCCAGCAGCCAACCCTCCGGGACAGGGATACAAGAGACCCAGTACTTC	CASSQPSGTGIQETQYF
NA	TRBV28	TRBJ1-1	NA	TGTGCCAGCAGTCCATCCGGGAGGACTGAAGCTTTCTTT	CASSPSGRTEAFF
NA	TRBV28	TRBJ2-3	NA	TGTGCCAGCAGACTAAGGTCTAGCACAGATACGCAGTATTTT	CASRLRSSTDTQYF
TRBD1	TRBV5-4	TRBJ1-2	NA	TGTGCCAGCAGTGGGACAGCTTATGGCTACACCTTC	CASSGTAYGYTF
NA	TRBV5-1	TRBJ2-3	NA	TGCGCCAGCAGGTCTCATGGACCAAGCACAGATACGCAGTATTTT	CASRSHGPSTDTQYF
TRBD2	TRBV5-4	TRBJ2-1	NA	TGTGCCAGCAGCACCGGACTAGCGGGTAACAATGAGCAGTTCTTC	CASSTGLAGNNEQFF
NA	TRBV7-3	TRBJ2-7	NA	TGTGCCAGCAGCTTAGAGGGCGGCCTCGGGCGCTACGAGCAGTACTTC	CASSLEGGLGRYEQYF
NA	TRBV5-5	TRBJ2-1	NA	TGTGCCAGCAGCTCCTTCTTAGGGGGTTTTGGGAATGAGCAGTTCTTC	CASSSFLGGFGNEQFF
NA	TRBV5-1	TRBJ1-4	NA	TGCGCCAGCAGCGGTGAGAATGAAAAACTGTTTTTT	CASSGENEKLFF
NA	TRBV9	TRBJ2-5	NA	TGTGCCAGCAGCGACCAAGAGACCCAGTACTTC	CASSDQETQYF
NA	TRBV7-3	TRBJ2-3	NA	TGTGCCAGCAGCTTATGGGGGAGCACAGATACGCAGTATTTT	CASSLWGSTDTQYF
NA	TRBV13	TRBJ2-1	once	TGTGCCAGCAGCTCGGAGCACGCCTACAATGAGCAGTTCTTC	CASSSEHAYNEQFF
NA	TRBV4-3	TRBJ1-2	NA	TGCGCCAGCAGCCAAGAGGCGTCGAGTAGGCTCGGCTACACCTTC	CASSQEASSRLGYTF